This is a list of T cell receptor beta chains from one sample in a study of T cell repertoires in ileal Crohn's disease. The assay was immunoSEQ multiplex PCR, and TCRdb's table has in-frame clones only and misses some. The data hold roughly 31,000 clones, with about four fifths observed a single time. The sequencing input was ileal tissue. The source is an adult with Crohn's disease. Each CDR3 is given with its conserved first and last residue. A D gene is named only where the DNA matches it firmly.

V: TRBV21-1; D: .; J: TRBJ1-2; CDR3: CASSPGGRYGYTF
V: TRBV2; D: .; J: TRBJ1-2; CDR3: CASIQTGMGYGYTF
V: TRBV30; D: .; J: TRBJ2-2; CDR3: CAWSAGSGGGELFF
V: TRBV6-1; D: .; J: TRBJ1-3; CDR3: CASSPLGAGNTIYF
V: TRBV7-3; D: .; J: TRBJ2-2; CDR3: CASRRTGREPPDTGELFF
V: TRBV7-2; D: .; J: TRBJ1-1; CDR3: CASSRRALNTEAFF
V: TRBV5-1; D: TRBD1; J: TRBJ1-1; CDR3: CASSGGTGVTEAFF
V: TRBV5-4; D: TRBD1; J: TRBJ1-2; CDR3: CASSSTGRGFYGYTF
V: TRBV7-9; D: .; J: TRBJ1-2; CDR3: CATGGYTF
V: TRBV6-1; D: .; J: TRBJ2-6; CDR3: CASSVAGSGANVLTF
V: TRBV25-1; D: TRBD2; J: TRBJ2-7; CDR3: CASSAMLAGVNEQYF
V: TRBV7-3; D: TRBD2; J: TRBJ2-1; CDR3: CASSSSGTSAYNEQFF
V: TRBV7-9; D: .; J: TRBJ2-4; CDR3: CASGFSQGGENIQYF
V: TRBV7-2; D: .; J: TRBJ1-1; CDR3: CASSLGLGIMNTEAFF
V: TRBV6-6; D: .; J: TRBJ2-5; CDR3: CASSSGLETQYF
V: TRBV11-2; D: .; J: TRBJ2-3; CDR3: CASSRLFTDTQYF
V: TRBV5-8; D: TRBD1; J: TRBJ2-7; CDR3: CASTDRTFSYEQYF
V: TRBV9; D: TRBD2; J: TRBJ2-5; CDR3: CASSVSGGAWETQYF
V: TRBV18; D: TRBD2; J: TRBJ2-2; CDR3: CASSPPSLAGGPSTGELFF
V: TRBV13; D: TRBD1; J: TRBJ2-3; CDR3: CASSSRQGAYADTQYF
V: TRBV7-9; D: .; J: TRBJ2-4; CDR3: CASSLDGWEAKNIQYF
V: TRBV6-1; D: TRBD1; J: TRBJ2-6; CDR3: CASSDDRGLNSGANVLTF
V: TRBV13; D: .; J: TRBJ1-2; CDR3: CASSLRGGNGYTF
V: TRBV19; D: .; J: TRBJ1-1; CDR3: CASSRAGVMNTEAFF
V: TRBV7-8; D: TRBD1; J: TRBJ2-1; CDR3: CASRDRGHEQFF
V: TRBV9; D: TRBD2; J: TRBJ2-5; CDR3: CASSVDSGGVKETQYF
V: TRBV2; D: TRBD1; J: TRBJ2-3; CDR3: CASSPRTGVTDTQYF
V: TRBV4-1; D: TRBD2; J: TRBJ2-1; CDR3: CASSQPGASGSNEQFF
V: TRBV6-5; D: .; J: TRBJ1-3; CDR3: CASSYAAPNSGNTIYF
V: TRBV5-6; D: .; J: TRBJ2-1; CDR3: CASSLTWQNEQFF
V: TRBV11-2; D: TRBD1; J: TRBJ2-7; CDR3: CASSPRTGAYEQYF
V: TRBV19; D: TRBD1; J: TRBJ1-1; CDR3: CASRDRNTEAFF
V: TRBV27; D: .; J: TRBJ1-1; CDR3: CASRALGVLEAFF
V: TRBV6-5; D: .; J: TRBJ1-2; CDR3: CASAQKQGDGYTF
V: TRBV5-4; D: TRBD2; J: TRBJ2-1; CDR3: CASSSSGRIGNEQFF
V: TRBV27; D: .; J: .; CDR3: CASSLSPPYEQYF
V: TRBV12-5; D: .; J: TRBJ2-1; CDR3: CASEGEGLYNEQFF
V: TRBV28; D: .; J: TRBJ2-7; CDR3: CASNGMGGQYF
V: TRBV14; D: .; J: TRBJ1-1; CDR3: CASSQLMTGNTEAFF
V: TRBV5-1; D: .; J: TRBJ1-2; CDR3: CASSLEISGGYTF
V: TRBV9; D: TRBD1; J: TRBJ1-4; CDR3: CASSARTGFGNEKLFF
V: TRBV30; D: TRBD1; J: TRBJ2-7; CDR3: CAWSPGGSIYEQYF
V: TRBV7-9; D: .; J: TRBJ2-7; CDR3: CASSLGLFEQYF
V: TRBV2; D: TRBD1; J: TRBJ1-4; CDR3: CASSERDRGGEKLFF
V: TRBV5-1; D: TRBD1; J: TRBJ1-2; CDR3: CASTTGGDGYTF
V: TRBV4-1; D: TRBD1; J: TRBJ2-2; CDR3: CASERRGQGSAGELFF